Shown below are 21 T cell receptor beta chains from a single sample sequenced in a study of CD8+CD57+ T cells in acquired aplastic anemia (dated by TCRdb to between 2018 and 2020). The sequencing machine was an Illumina HiSeq 2000. Genomic DNA served as template for TCR beta VDJ combination and CDR3 sequence profiling. TCRdb trimmed the raw reads at Q25, called clones with MiXCR and kept productive beta chains. Identical CDR3 protein sequences are pooled into one entry, listed with their most common genes and DNA. This sample holds 100,000 to 150,000 distinct CDR3 sequences; less than 45% were observed only once. The top ten clones comprise under 9% of the sample. Sequenced: sorted CD4+, CD8+, or CD8+CD57+ T cells (not recorded which) from PBMCs. These receptors were taken from a human donor in good health, serving as a control.

In this sample, this clonotype turned up many times. The chain links TRBV12-3 or TRBV12-4 to TRBJ1-3; weak D call: TRBD1 (5 bases). Deletions cut 6 bases from V and 4 bases from J, with 16 bases between. CDR3 length: 15 amino acids. CDR3 loop: CASSLTGPRGNTIYF. As DNA, the CDR3 is TGTGCCAGCAGCCTTACAGGACCGCGCGGAAACACCATATATTTT.

The sample holds many counts of this clonotype. The CDR3 nucleotides read TGTGCCAGCAGCTTTGGACAGGACTCCTACGAGCAGTACTTC. This translates into CASSFGQDSYEQYF. The V call is TRBV11-3, the J call TRBJ2-7; 7 bases line up with TRBD1. CDR1 and CDR2 from the germline V gene are SGHNT and YENEEA. V lost 3 bases to trimming and J lost 0 bases; unmatched junction nucleotides: 2. This CDR3 is built from 14 residues.

In its sample, this clonotype was seen a few times. A clone one base away is much larger, so this may be a read error. V usage is TRBV2 and J usage is TRBJ2-7; TRBD2 aligns across 14 bases. Germline V gene data show CDR1 as SNHLY and CDR2 as FYNNEI. Unmatched junction bases numbered 8, after V lost 6 bases and J lost 7 bases. The CDR3 extends over 15 amino acids. The CDR3 DNA sequence: TGTGCCAGCAGCGGGACTAGCGGGGGCTACAATGAGCAGTACTTC. Encoded protein: CASSGTSGGYNEQYF.

This clonotype was recorded at least ten times. The V and J genes are TRBV4-2 and TRBJ2-1; possibly TRBD1 for D (6 bases). The CDR3 is made up of 16 amino acids. Trimming removed 4 bases from V and 3 bases from J, with 16 bases in between. Germline V CDR1 and CDR2: LGHNA, YNFKEQ. The CDR3 loop is CASSPGRQDLYNEQFF. Here the CDR3 DNA reads TGTGCCAGCAGCCCTGGCCGACAGGACCTCTACAATGAGCAGTTCTTC.

The sample holds many counts of this clonotype. J is TRBJ1-1 and V is TRBV6-5; perhaps TRBD1 as D (5 bases). The CDR3 consists of 14 residues. Germline CDR1 and CDR2: MNHEY and SVGAGI. Trimming removed 5 bases from V and 1 base from J, with 11 bases in between. The CDR3 DNA sequence: TGTGCCAGCAGTGAGACTGACAGGAACACTGAAGCTTTCTTT. Its translation: CASSETDRNTEAFF.

A remark on this clonotype: This may arise from a read error, as a much more abundant clone is one base away. This chain uses TRBV24-1 with TRBJ2-3; 7 nucleotides match TRBD2. CDR1 is KGHDR and CDR2 is SFDVKD in the germline V gene. CDR3 length: 13 amino acids. V lost 6 bases to trimming and J lost 11 bases; unmatched junction nucleotides: 10. CDR3 sequence reads: CATSPSTSVLQYF. The CDR3 bases are TGTGCCACCAGTCCCTCCACTAGCGTGTTGCAGTATTTT.

A note on this clonotype: A much larger clonotype is one base distant, so this may be a read error. CDR3 in DNA: TGTGCCAGCAGCCTCGGGGACAGGAGAAGAGACACCATATATTTT. Amino acids: CASSLGDRRRDTIYF. The gene calls are TRBV6-1 and TRBJ1-3, with 8 bases lining up with TRBD1. Germline CDR1 reads MNHNS; CDR2 reads SASEGT. The CDR3 sequence is 15 residues long. The V gene end was trimmed by 6 bases and the J gene end by 8 bases; junction bases not matched to a gene: 12.

In its sample, this clonotype was seen many times. J is TRBJ1-6 and V is TRBV13, with 7 bases that match TRBD1. The CDR3 has 14 amino acids. In germline, CDR1 is PRHDT, CDR2 FYEKMQ (reference sequence). Trimming cost V 4 bases and J 9 bases; bases outside gene matches: 6. The CDR3 loop is CASSYRTGSSPLHF. CDR3 sequence (DNA): TGTGCCAGCAGCTACCGGACAGGAAGTTCACCCCTCCACTTT.

As concerns this clonotype: A much larger clone differs from this one at a single base, so this may be a read error. The chain is built from TRBV7-2 and TRBJ1-1; maybe TRBD1 (5 bases). Trimming stripped 3 bases from V and 4 bases from J, with 15 bases between. The CDR3 spans 15 residues. Germline assignment: CDR1 SGHTA and CDR2 FQGNSA. CDR3 sequence (DNA): TGTGCCAGCAGCTTTAGGTCGGGGGAGAGCACTGAAGCTTTCTTT. Translating gives CASSFRSGESTEAFF. The whole variable domain, remainder taken from reference TRBV7-2 and TRBJ1-1, is GAGVSQSPSNKVTEKGKDVELRCDPISGHTALYWYRQSLGQGLEFLIYFQGNSAPDKSGLPSDRFSAERTGGSVSTLTIQRTQQEDSAVYLCASSFRSGESTEAFFGQGTRLTVV.

The CDR3 sequence is CATGGAGSENTEAFF. CDR3 in DNA: TGTGCCACCGGAGGGGCCGGGTCGGAGAACACTGAAGCTTTCTTT. The chain employs TRBV24-1 and TRBJ1-1; tentative D call: TRBD1 (5 bases). With 9 bases removed from V and 1 base from J, the gap between germline ends came to 17 bases. The CDR3 runs 15 residues. Germline CDR1 and CDR2: KGHDR and SFDVKD.

This clonotype was seen a handful of times. V and J are TRBV25-1 and TRBJ2-3; D may be TRBD2 (6 bases). The V end was cut by 11 bases, the J end by 3 bases, with 21 bases between. The CDR3 extends over 15 amino acids. Germline V CDR1 and CDR2: MGHDK, SYGVNS. The CDR3 spells CAPPQYNGSTDTQYF. The CDR3 DNA reads as TGTGCCCCACCTCAGTATAACGGGAGTACAGATACGCAGTATTTT.

This chain joins TRBV27 and TRBJ2-4, with D unresolved. The length of the CDR3 is 14 residues. CDR1 and CDR2 from the germline V gene are MNHEY and SMNVEV (reference sequence). V gave up 6 bases and J gave up 1 base, with 10 bases separating them. The DNA of the CDR3 is TGTGCCAGCAGCTACGGGTACGCCAAAAACATTCAGTACTTC. It yields the protein CASSYGYAKNIQYF.

This clonotype has only a few counts. The chain has TRBV18 and TRBJ1-2; TRBD1 matches 8 bases. V lost 3 bases, J lost 7 bases, and 16 bases stayed unmatched. CDR3 length: 17 amino acids. Germline CDR1 is KGHSH and CDR2 is LQKENI. The CDR3 DNA follows: TGTGCCAGCTCACCCTACCCCGGACAGGGCTCCATTTTTGGCTACACCTTC. It encodes CASSPYPGQGSIFGYTF.

The J gene is TRBJ2-1, the V gene TRBV11-1; D possibly corresponds to TRBD2 (5 bases). Trimming shortened V by 3 bases and J by 8 bases, and 14 bases separated the two germline ends. The CDR3 is 14 amino acids. Germline V gene data show CDR1 as SGHAT and CDR2 as FQDESV (reference sequence). As DNA, the CDR3 is TGTGCCAGCAGCTTTCGGGGATTCGGCGATGAGCAGTTCTTC. Translation gives CASSFRGFGDEQFF.

This clonotype was counted ten times or more. V is TRBV6-1 and J is TRBJ1-5; 10 bases are a match to TRBD1. V was pared by 8 bases and J by 7 bases, with 11 bases of the junction left unmatched. The CDR3 contains 15 residues. CDR1 and CDR2 from the germline V gene are MNHNS and SASEGT. In DNA form, the CDR3 reads TGTGCCAGCGAATGGACAGGGGGGGGGCACCAGCCCCAGCATTTT. Protein: CASEWTGGGHQPQHF.

The rearrangement joins TRBV2 to TRBJ1-5; 8 positions match TRBD1. The CDR3 sequence is 14 residues long. The germline V gene encodes CDR1 SNHLY and CDR2 FYNNEI. V dropped 7 bases and J dropped 7; count of bases not matched to a gene: 9. The CDR3, as DNA: TGTGCCAGCACCGGACAGGGAGGAGACCAGCCCCAGCATTTT. Protein sequence: CASTGQGGDQPQHF.

There are many counts of this clonotype. The rearrangement joins TRBV3-1 to TRBJ1-5; a possible D gene is TRBD1 (5 bases). Trimming cost V 4 bases and J 6 bases, with 16 bases left between them. In germline, CDR1 is LGHDT, CDR2 YNNKEL (reference sequence). CDR3 length: 15 amino acids. The CDR3 here is CASSPSPGGGQPQHF. In DNA form, the CDR3 reads TGTGCCAGCAGCCCCTCCCCGGGGGGAGGTCAGCCCCAGCATTTT.

The rearrangement links TRBV19 to TRBJ2-7, with unresolved D. The CDR3 is 14 residues long. CDR1 and CDR2 (germline): LNHDA, SQIVND (reference sequence). V lost 2 bases to trimming and J lost 2 bases, with 10 bases between them. The CDR3 bases are TGTGCCAGTAGTATAAAGGGCGGACCCTACGAGCAGTACTTC. Residues: CASSIKGGPYEQYF.

In this sample, this clonotype turned up a few times. The junction departs from the called germline gene at one end, perhaps through a read error. This chain joins TRBV20-1 and TRBJ1-4; no clear D gene. Germline V lookup: CDR1 DFQATT, CDR2 SNEGSKA (reference sequence). The CDR3 sequence is 11 residues long. The CDR3 protein is CSAATSEKLFF. CDR3 sequence (DNA): TGCAGTGCAGCAACTAGTGAAAAACTGTTTTTT.

As for this clonotype: The conserved phenylalanine or tryptophan is not found at the CDR3 terminus, so this likely reflects a read error. No DNA is shown, since the ends of the CDR3 on it are uncertain; the CDR3 is the one TCRdb lists. The V gene is TRBV11-3, the J gene TRBJ2-3. Ends included, the CDR3 has 14 residues. The V gene's germline CDR1 is SGHNT and CDR2 YENEEA. Here the CDR3 reads CASSLFRFKDTQYS.

As concerns this clonotype: The junction differs from germline at one of its ends, possibly a read error. The rearrangement uses TRBV25-1 and TRBJ2-7; either TRBD1 or TRBD2 may fit D (5 bases each). The CDR3 is made up of 14 amino acids. Per germline, CDR1 MGHDK and CDR2 SYGVNS. The CDR3 spells CATSDWGSGGEQYF. The CDR3 region has the DNA TGTGCCACCAGTGATTGGGGGTCCGGCGGGGAGCAGTACTTC.